The clone carrying this T cell receptor (beta chain) has only a few counts. The target antigen is unknown. TCRdb re-derived calls from the reads in MiXCR, one entry per CDR3 protein. The repertoire consists of around 800,000 distinct CDR3 sequences, with around a third occurring once and the leading ten covering approximately 13%. V gave up 5 bases and J gave up 3 bases, with 17 bases separating them. The CDR3 is 16 residues long. Germline CDR1 and CDR2: MNHNY and SVGAGI (reference sequence). The data stem from a study of T cell repertoires in cytomegalovirus infection. The study, taken as a whole, reports: Summed frequency of shared TCR beta families picked out CMV carriers who also had the relevant HLA.

The TCR sequence derives from a human donor in good health (CMV status not recorded). Some clones in this sample may be carry-over from other donors' samples. The chain joins TRBV6-6 to TRBJ1-5; D may be TRBD1 (6 bases). The starting material was cultured CD8+ T cells from PBMCs, obtained from culture after CMV antigen stimulation. CDR3 coding DNA: TGTGCCAGCAGTGGCGACCCCGACAGGATCAATCAGCCCCAGCATTTT. Protein product: CASSGDPDRINQPQHF.